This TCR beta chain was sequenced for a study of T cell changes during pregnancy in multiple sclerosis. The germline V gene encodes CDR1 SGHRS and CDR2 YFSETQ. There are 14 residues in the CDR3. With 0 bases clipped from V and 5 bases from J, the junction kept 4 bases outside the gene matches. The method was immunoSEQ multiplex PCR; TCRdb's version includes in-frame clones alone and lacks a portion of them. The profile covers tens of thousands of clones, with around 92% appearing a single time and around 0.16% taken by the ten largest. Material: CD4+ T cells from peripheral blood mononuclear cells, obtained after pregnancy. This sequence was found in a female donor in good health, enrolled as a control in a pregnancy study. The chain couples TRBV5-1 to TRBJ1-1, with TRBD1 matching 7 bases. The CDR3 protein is CASSLEGASTEAFF. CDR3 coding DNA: TGCGCCAGCAGCTTGGAGGGGGCCAGTACTGAAGCTTTCTTT.